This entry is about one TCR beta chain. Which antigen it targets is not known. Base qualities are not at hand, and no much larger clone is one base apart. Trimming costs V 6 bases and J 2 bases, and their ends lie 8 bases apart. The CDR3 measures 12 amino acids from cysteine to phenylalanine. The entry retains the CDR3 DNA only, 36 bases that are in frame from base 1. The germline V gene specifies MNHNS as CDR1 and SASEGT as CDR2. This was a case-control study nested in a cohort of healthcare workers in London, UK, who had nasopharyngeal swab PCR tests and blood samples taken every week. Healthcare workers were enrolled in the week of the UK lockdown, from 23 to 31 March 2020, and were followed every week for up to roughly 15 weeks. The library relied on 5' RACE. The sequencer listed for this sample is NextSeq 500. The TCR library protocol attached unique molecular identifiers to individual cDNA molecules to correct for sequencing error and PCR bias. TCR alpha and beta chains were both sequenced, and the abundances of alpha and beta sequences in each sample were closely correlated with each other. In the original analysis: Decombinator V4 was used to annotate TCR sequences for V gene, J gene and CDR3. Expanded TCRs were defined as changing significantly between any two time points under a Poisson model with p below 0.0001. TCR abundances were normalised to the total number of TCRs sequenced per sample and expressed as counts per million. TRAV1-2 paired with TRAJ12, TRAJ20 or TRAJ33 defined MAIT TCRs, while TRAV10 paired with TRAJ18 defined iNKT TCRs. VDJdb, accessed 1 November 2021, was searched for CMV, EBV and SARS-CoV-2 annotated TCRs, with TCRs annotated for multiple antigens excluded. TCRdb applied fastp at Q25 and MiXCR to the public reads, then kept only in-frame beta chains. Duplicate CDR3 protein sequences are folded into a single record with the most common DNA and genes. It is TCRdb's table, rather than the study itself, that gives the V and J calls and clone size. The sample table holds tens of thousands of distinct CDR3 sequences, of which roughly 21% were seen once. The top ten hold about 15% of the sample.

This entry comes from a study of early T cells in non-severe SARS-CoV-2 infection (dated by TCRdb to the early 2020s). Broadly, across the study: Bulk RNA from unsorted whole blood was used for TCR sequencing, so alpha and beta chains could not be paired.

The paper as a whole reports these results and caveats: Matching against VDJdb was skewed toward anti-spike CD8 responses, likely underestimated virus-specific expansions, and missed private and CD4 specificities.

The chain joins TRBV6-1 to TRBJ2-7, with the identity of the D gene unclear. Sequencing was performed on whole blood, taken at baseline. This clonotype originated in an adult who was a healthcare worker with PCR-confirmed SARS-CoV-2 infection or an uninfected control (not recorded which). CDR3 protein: CASSYRTYEQYF. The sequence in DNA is TGTGCCAGCAGCTACCGAACCTACGAGCAGTACTTC.